The entry below gives a single T cell receptor (beta chain) sequence along with its context. What antigen it recognizes has not been identified. It has no much larger one-base neighbor in the sample; base qualities were not kept. The data stem from a study of blood T cell repertoires in COVID-19 (dated by TCRdb to 2019 to 2021). Context from the whole study: Samples from collaborators originated in the United States, Italy and Spain and spanned both the acute and convalescent phases of COVID-19. A de-identified subject ID, COVID-19 status, age in years and sex were almost always included in the sample metadata. The samples were drawn from the first 160 participants of the ongoing ImmuneRACE study and from 1,254 subjects provided by 6 global collaborators. The prospective study material was composed of cDNA or gDNA derived from T cells, B-cell-depleted T cells, or PBMCs. Subjects who had been exposed to COVID-19, were actively infected with it, or had recovered from it provided the deeply sampled blood TCRbeta repertoires that made up the dataset. The repertoires were released in a freely available public database intended as a resource for research on the immune response to SARS-CoV-2. HLA class I and class II types, where available, came from metadata supplied by the sample provider rather than from assay-based typing. Broader findings and caveats from the paper: Clinical and demographic metadata were provided uncurated, with the amount varying by source and participant.

The immunoSEQ Assay, a bias-controlled multiplex PCR, was used to amplify TCRbeta CDR3 regions from genomic DNA. The study's own analysis went as follows. Within the assay, amplification of reference gene primers was used to estimate how many nucleated cells each sample contained. To quantify the absolute abundance of each unique TCRbeta CDR3 rearrangement, sequence reads were collapsed and filtered. For each sample, productive Simpson clonality was calculated by taking the square root of Simpson's diversity index across productive rearrangements. In its TCRdb copy, this immuneACCESS table keeps in-frame sequences only and misses some clones. Where compared with another copy, unresolved V genes explain less than half of these, and the others have no known cause. V, J and clone size are taken as reported in that table, and D and trimming were inferred from the DNA itself. This sample holds about 64,000 clones; 88% were observed only once. In total, the top ten clones hold 9.5% to 13% of the sample.

In the prospective study, participants were roughly 18 to 90 years old, resided in under 30 geographic areas of the United States, and were enrolled through a virtual design. In the prospective study, participants were assigned to cohorts based on the clinical history participants reported in a screening survey and a study questionnaire. Recovered participants in ImmuneRACE Cohort 3 were defined by two consecutive negative NP/OP PCR tests, clearance by a healthcare professional, or resolution of symptoms. In the prospective study, whole blood, serum and a nasopharyngeal or oropharyngeal swab were collected from each participant by mobile phlebotomists. Prospective study participants could optionally give additional blood draws and questionnaires over an approximately two-month period. Blood samples from the prospective study were shipped frozen or at room temperature prior to DNA extraction. Trimming takes 2 bases off V and 0 bases off J; junction bases not matched to a gene: 11. The CDR3 covers 19 residues, taking in both the cysteine and the phenylalanine. Of all the DNA, just the CDR3 is kept, 57 bases in frame from base 1.

The sequence joins TRBV23-1 to TRBJ2-2; 8 bases in between match TRBD1. TRBV23-1 is classed as an ORF, of uncertain function. This receptor was identified in a woman aged 40 to 50 who had recovered from COVID-19. The source material was PBMCs or T cells enriched from blood (not recorded which). The CDR3 protein sequence reads: CASSQQWATGDTNTGELFF. The nucleotides are TGCGCCAGCAGTCAACAATGGGCGACAGGGGATACGAACACCGGGGAGCTGTTTTTT.